Listed below are T cell receptor beta chains from one sample, sequenced in a study of neoadjuvant anti-PD-1 for oral cavity cancer. Data came from immunoSEQ multiplex PCR; TCRdb stores just in-frame clones and leaves some out. Counted here are approximately 37,000 clones, around 40% occurring once; the ten biggest clones make up around 15%. Sequencing was performed on tumor tissue, taken after nivolumab (anti-PD-1) treatment. Source of these receptors: a person aged 35 to 85 with oral cavity squamous cell carcinoma. Each CDR3 is given with its conserved first and last residue. A D gene is named only where the DNA matches it firmly. Clone size is given for some rows only: seen once, a few or many times, or a class if the clone is expanded.

V gene,D gene,J gene,clone size,CDR3 DNA,CDR3 protein
TRBV7-8,TRBD2,TRBJ2-1,few,TGTGCCAGCAGCCCGGGCTGGCTAGCGGGGGGAACGCAGTTCTTC,CASSPGWLAGGTQFF
TRBV29-1,-,TRBJ1-5,-,TGCAGCGTGGTTACCGGGGCCGGAGGAACTCAGCCCCAGCATTTT,CSVVTGAGGTQPQHF
TRBV19,TRBD1,TRBJ2-3,-,TGTGCCAGTAGTATAGATAGGACAGGGACTACGCAGTATTTT,CASSIDRTGTTQYF
TRBV27,TRBD2,TRBJ2-7,-,TGTGCCAGCGCCGGACTAGTTTTAAGGGAGCAGTACTTC,CASAGLVLREQYF
TRBV2,-,TRBJ2-7,-,TGTGCCAGCAGTGAAGTCTCCCGCTACGAGCAGTACTTC,CASSEVSRYEQYF
TRBV30,-,TRBJ1-1,few,TGTGCCTGGAGTACAGGGCAGCAGAACACTGAAGCTTTCTTT,CAWSTGQQNTEAFF
TRBV28,-,TRBJ1-5,-,TGTGCCAGCAGTCGTTTAATTGGGAGGGAGAATCAGCCCCAGCATTTT,CASSRLIGRENQPQHF
TRBV11-2,-,TRBJ2-1,-,TGTGCCAGCAGCGAGAACCGCAGGGACCCCTACAATGAGCAGTTCTTC,CASSENRRDPYNEQFF
TRBV21-1,-,TRBJ1-2,-,TGTGCCAGCAGCAAAGCGTCAGAAGCTAACTATGGCTACACCTTC,CASSKASEANYGYTF
TRBV4-1,-,TRBJ1-5,-,TGCGCCAGCAGCCGGGTCCTCGGACTGACCAATCAGCCCCAGCATTTT,CASSRVLGLTNQPQHF
TRBV18,-,TRBJ2-1,-,TGTGCCAGCTCATATTCCAGCGGCGACAGCTCCTACAATGAGCAGTTCTTC,CASSYSSGDSSYNEQFF
TRBV13,-,TRBJ2-2,-,TGTGCCAGCAGCTTAAGGGGGGAGCTGTTTTTT,CASSLRGELFF
TRBV5-1,-,TRBJ1-1,many,TGCGCCAGCAGCCGGGGGGAGTTGAACACTGAAGCTTTCTTT,CASSRGELNTEAFF
TRBV6-5,-,TRBJ2-2,-,TGTGCCAGCAGTTACCTACCGGGGGACACCGGGGAGCTGTTTTTT,CASSYLPGDTGELFF
TRBV30,TRBD1,TRBJ2-7,-,TGTGCCTGGAGCCCGGGTGGGACAGGGGGAGTTGGCTACGAGCAGTACTTC,CAWSPGGTGGVGYEQYF
TRBV30,TRBD1,TRBJ2-2,-,TGTGCCTGGAGTGTACCCGGCAGGGGGTTAGGGGAGCTGTTTTTT,CAWSVPGRGLGELFF
TRBV7-2,-,TRBJ2-5,few,TGTGCCAGCAGCGCCGGGGGCTCACAAGAGACCCAGTACTTC,CASSAGGSQETQYF
TRBV7-9,TRBD2,TRBJ2-3,few,TGTGCCAGCAGGAAAGGGACTAGCGGGAGAAGCACAGATACGCAGTATTTT,CASRKGTSGRSTDTQYF
TRBV11-2,TRBD2,TRBJ2-7,-,TGTGCCAGCAGCTTAGATGGGACTAGCCTCTCCTACGAGCAGTACTTC,CASSLDGTSLSYEQYF
TRBV28,-,TRBJ1-5,-,TGTGCCAGCACCTCACAGGGAAACGGGTATAGCAATCAGCCCCAGCATTTT,CASTSQGNGYSNQPQHF
TRBV18,-,TRBJ2-7,few,TGTGCCAGCTCACAGGACAGAAGCTCCTACGAGCAGTACTTC,CASSQDRSSYEQYF
TRBV4-2,-,TRBJ1-4,few,TGTGCCAGCAGCCAAGATGGGGCGGAAAAACTGTTTTTT,CASSQDGAEKLFF
TRBV7-8,-,TRBJ2-7,-,TGTGCCAGCAGCCCCAGGGGGGGGTCCAACGAGCAGTACTTC,CASSPRGGSNEQYF
TRBV28,-,TRBJ1-1,-,TGTGCCAGCAGTCTGGCTGGGGCGAACACTGAAGCTTTCTTT,CASSLAGANTEAFF
TRBV13,-,TRBJ1-2,-,TGTGCCAGCAGCTTAGAGTCGGACAGCTATGGCTACACCTTC,CASSLESDSYGYTF
TRBV5-1,TRBD2,TRBJ2-6,-,TGCGCCAGCAGCGCGGGGGGCGCAGCCGGGGCCAACGTCCTGACTTTC,CASSAGGAAGANVLTF
TRBV27,TRBD2,TRBJ2-1,-,TGTGCCAGCAGTTTCAAGCCATCGGGGACTAGCGGGACCCGCAATGAGCAGTTCTTC,CASSFKPSGTSGTRNEQFF
TRBV5-6,TRBD2,TRBJ2-1,-,TGTGCCAGCACTTCTAGCGGGAGGAGCTCCTACAATGAGCAGTTCTTC,CASTSSGRSSYNEQFF
TRBV5-4,TRBD1,TRBJ1-5,-,TGTGCCAGCAGCTTCACAGGGGCAGGCAATCAGCCCCAGCATTTT,CASSFTGAGNQPQHF
TRBV19,TRBD1,TRBJ2-1,-,TGTGCCAGTAGTAGAACAGGGGTTAGCTCCTACAATGAGCAGTTCTTC,CASSRTGVSSYNEQFF
TRBV7-9,-,TRBJ2-2,-,TGTGCCAGCAGCTTGGGGCAGTACACCGGGGAGCTGTTTTTT,CASSLGQYTGELFF
TRBV10-3,-,TRBJ2-5,few,TGTGCCATCAGTGAGTCGACAGGAGTAGAGACCCAGTACTTC,CAISESTGVETQYF
TRBV7-9,TRBD1,TRBJ2-7,-,TGTGCCAGCAGCTTAGTACAGGGGTTCCACGAGCAGTACTTC,CASSLVQGFHEQYF
TRBV7-3,-,TRBJ2-3,-,TGTGCCAGCAGCTTAGATGGGAGCGGTAGCACAGATACGCAGTATTTT,CASSLDGSGSTDTQYF
TRBV27,TRBD2,TRBJ2-1,-,TGTGCCAGCAGCAAGACTAGCGGGTGGGGATACACCTACAATGAGCAGTTCTTC,CASSKTSGWGYTYNEQFF
TRBV6-1,TRBD1,TRBJ1-6,many,TGTGCCAGCAGGCCTCGGACAGGGGGCCCTTCACCCCTCCACTTT,CASRPRTGGPSPLHF
TRBV10-3,-,TRBJ2-7,-,TGTGCCACCAAAAACCCCAGGGAACCCCCCTACGAGCAGTACTTC,CATKNPREPPYEQYF
TRBV9,TRBD1,TRBJ2-7,once,TGTGCCAGCAGCGGGACAGGTGAAGTCCACGAGCAGTACTTC,CASSGTGEVHEQYF
TRBV11-2,-,TRBJ2-5,few,TGTGCCAGCAGCTTGGGGGTCACCCAAGAGACCCAGTACTTC,CASSLGVTQETQYF
TRBV25-1,-,TRBJ1-6,-,TGTGCCAGCAGTGATCGCTTCAGGGCTAATAATTCACCCCTCCACTTT,CASSDRFRANNSPLHF
TRBV5-4,-,TRBJ2-3,few,TGTGCCAGCAGCCCCCTGGGGGGGCAGACAGATACGCAGTATTTT,CASSPLGGQTDTQYF
TRBV27,TRBD2,TRBJ2-1,-,TGTGCCAGCAGTGTATACCGACTAGCGGGGGGGCCGTACAATGAGCAGTTCTTC,CASSVYRLAGGPYNEQFF
TRBV30,-,TRBJ2-7,medium-sized,TGTGCCACAGAGGGAGCAGTCTCCTACGAGCAGTACTTC,CATEGAVSYEQYF